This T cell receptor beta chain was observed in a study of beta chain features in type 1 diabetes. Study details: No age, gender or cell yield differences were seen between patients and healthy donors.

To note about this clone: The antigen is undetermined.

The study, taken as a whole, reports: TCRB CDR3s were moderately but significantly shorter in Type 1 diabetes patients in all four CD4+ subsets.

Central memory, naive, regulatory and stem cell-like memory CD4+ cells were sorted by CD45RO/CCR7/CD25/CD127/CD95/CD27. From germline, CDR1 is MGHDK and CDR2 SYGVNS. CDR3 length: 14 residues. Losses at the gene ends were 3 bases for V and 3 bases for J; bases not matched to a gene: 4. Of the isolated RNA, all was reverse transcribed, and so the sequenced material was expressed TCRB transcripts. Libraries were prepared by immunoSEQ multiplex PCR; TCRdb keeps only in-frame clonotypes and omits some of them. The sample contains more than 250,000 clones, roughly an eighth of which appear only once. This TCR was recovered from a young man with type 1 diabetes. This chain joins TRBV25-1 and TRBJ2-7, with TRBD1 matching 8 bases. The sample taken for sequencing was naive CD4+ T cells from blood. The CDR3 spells CASSEGTGLYEQYF. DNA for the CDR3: TGTGCCAGCAGTGAGGGGACAGGTCTCTACGAGCAGTACTTC.